Here is one T cell receptor beta chain with its context. Antigen specificity is unknown. Patients all relapsed after autologous stem cell transplantation, and there was variation in brentuximab vedotin exposure. This entry is derived from a study of PD-1 blockade in classical Hodgkin lymphoma. The overall study: The nivolumab dose that patients received was 3 mg/kg, given intravenously every 2 weeks. General study points: By C4D1, CD4+ diversity increased significantly, especially in complete responders. Newly diagnosed patients reportedly had lower baseline TCR diversity than healthy donors. Nivolumab initiated under 1 year post-ASCT led to patient exclusion.

Using immunoSEQ multiplex PCR, the repertoire was profiled, and TCRdb retains in-frame clones only, with some absent. The data contain under 70,000 clones, about 91% of them singletons. The CDR3 runs 14 residues. Germline V lookup: CDR1 SGHRS, CDR2 YFSETQ. V was shortened by 3 bases and J by 4 bases, with 13 bases between the two germline ends. The clonotype originates from a human donor with classical Hodgkin lymphoma. This sample comprised peripheral blood mononuclear cells (PBMCs), obtained at baseline. This chain joins TRBV5-1 and TRBJ1-1; D perhaps matches TRBD1 (5 bases). The CDR3 nucleotides are TGCGCCAGCAGCTCGGGACCGGGAGGCACTGAAGCTTTCTTT. Its protein product is CASSSGPGGTEAFF.